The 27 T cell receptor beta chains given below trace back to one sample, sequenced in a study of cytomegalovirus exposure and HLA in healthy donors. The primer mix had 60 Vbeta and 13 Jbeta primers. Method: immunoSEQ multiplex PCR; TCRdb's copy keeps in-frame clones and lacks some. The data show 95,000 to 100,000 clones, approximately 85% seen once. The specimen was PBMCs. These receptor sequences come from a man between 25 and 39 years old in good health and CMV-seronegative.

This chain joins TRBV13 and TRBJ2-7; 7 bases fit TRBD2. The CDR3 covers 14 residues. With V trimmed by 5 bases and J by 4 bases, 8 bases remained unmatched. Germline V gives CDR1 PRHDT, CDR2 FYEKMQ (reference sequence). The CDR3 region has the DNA TGTGCCAGCAGCCCGGGGGGTAGGTATTACGAGCAGTACTTC. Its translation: CASSPGGRYYEQYF.

CDR3 sequence: CASSLAVGRGRTGELFF. CDR3 sequence (DNA): TGTGCCAGCAGCTTGGCCGTGGGCAGGGGGCGCACCGGGGAGCTGTTTTTT. V usage is TRBV5-4 and J usage is TRBJ2-2, with 8 bases aligning to TRBD1. The length of the CDR3 is 17 residues. Trimming at V came to 0 bases and at J to 4 bases, leaving 8 bases not matched to a gene. Germline V gene data show CDR1 as SGHNT and CDR2 as YYREEE (reference sequence).

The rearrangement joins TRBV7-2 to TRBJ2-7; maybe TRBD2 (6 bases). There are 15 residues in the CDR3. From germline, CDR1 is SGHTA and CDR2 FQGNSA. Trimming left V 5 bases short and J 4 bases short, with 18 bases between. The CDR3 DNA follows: TGTGCCAGCAGCCCTACGGACTACCTGAATTACGAGCAGTACTTC. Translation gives CASSPTDYLNYEQYF.

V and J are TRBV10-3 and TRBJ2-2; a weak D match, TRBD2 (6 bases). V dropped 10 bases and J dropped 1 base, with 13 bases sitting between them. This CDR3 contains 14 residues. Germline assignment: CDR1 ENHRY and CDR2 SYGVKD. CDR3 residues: CASSASVNTGELFF. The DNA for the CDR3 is TGTGCCAGCTCTGCTAGCGTGAACACCGGGGAGCTGTTTTTT.

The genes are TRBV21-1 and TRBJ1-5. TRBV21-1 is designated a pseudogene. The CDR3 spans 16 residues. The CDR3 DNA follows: TGTGCCAGCAGCTTGCCGGGAGAATATAGCAATCAGCCCCAGCATTTT. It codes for CASSLPGEYSNQPQHF.

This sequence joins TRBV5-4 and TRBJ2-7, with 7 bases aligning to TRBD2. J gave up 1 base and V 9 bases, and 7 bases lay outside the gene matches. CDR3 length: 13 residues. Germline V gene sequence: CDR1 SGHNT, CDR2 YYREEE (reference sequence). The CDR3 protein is CAIHGGGSYEQYF. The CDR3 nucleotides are TGTGCCATCCATGGGGGAGGGTCCTACGAGCAGTACTTC.

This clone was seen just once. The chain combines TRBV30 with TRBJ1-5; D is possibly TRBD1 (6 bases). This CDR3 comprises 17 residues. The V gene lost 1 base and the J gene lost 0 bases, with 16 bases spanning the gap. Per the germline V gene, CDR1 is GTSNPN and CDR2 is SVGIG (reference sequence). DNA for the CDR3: TGTGCCTGGAGTGCCGGAACCGGGACAAGTAGCAATCAGCCCCAGCATTTT. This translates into CAWSAGTGTSSNQPQHF.

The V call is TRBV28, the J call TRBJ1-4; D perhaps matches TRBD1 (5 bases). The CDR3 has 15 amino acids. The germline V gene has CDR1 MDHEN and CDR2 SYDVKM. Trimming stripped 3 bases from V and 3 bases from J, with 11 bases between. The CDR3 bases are TGTGCCAGCAGTTTCGCGGGGACGGCTAATGAAAAACTGTTTTTT. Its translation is CASSFAGTANEKLFF. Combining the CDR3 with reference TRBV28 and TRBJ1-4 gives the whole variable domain DVKVTQSSRYLVKRTGEKVFLECVQDMDHENMFWYRQDPGLGLRLIYFSYDVKMKEKGDIPEGYSVSREKKERFSLILESASTNQTSMYLCASSFAGTANEKLFFGSGTQLSVL.

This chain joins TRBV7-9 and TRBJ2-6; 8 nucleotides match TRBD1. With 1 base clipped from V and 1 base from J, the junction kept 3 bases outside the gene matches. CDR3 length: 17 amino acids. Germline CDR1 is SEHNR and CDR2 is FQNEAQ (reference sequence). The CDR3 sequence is CASSLGTGSSGANVLTF. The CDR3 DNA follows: TGTGCCAGCAGCTTAGGGACAGGGAGTTCTGGGGCCAACGTCCTGACTTTC.

CDR3 residues: CASSPSGGNVGSEQYF. The CDR3 DNA sequence: TGTGCCAGCAGCCCGTCGGGGGGAAACGTGGGGAGCGAGCAGTACTTC. This sequence joins TRBV5-4 and TRBJ2-7; 7 bases fit TRBD2. The CDR3 contains 16 residues. V lost 4 bases, J lost 6 bases, and 16 bases stayed unmatched. The germline gives CDR1 SGHNT, CDR2 YYREEE (reference sequence).

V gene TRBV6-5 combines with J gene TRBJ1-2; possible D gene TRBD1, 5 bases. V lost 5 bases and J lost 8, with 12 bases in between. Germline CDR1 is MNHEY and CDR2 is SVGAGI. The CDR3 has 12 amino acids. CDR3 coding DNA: TGTGCCAGCAGTAAGGGGCCTTGGGGCTACACCTTC. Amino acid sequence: CASSKGPWGYTF.

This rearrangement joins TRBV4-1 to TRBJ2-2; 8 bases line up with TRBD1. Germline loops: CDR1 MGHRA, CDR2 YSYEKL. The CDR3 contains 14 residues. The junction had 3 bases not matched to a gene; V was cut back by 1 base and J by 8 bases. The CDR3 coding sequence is TGCGCCAGCAGCCAAGGCAGGGGGCGAGGGGAGCTGTTTTTT. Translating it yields CASSQGRGRGELFF.

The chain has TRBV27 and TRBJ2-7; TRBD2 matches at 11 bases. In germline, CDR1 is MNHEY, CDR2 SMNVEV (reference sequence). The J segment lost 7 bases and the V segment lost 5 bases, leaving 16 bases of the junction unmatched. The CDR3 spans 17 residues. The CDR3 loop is CASSLIAGGPPPWEQYF. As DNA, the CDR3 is TGTGCCAGCAGTCTTATAGCGGGAGGGCCTCCCCCCTGGGAGCAGTACTTC.

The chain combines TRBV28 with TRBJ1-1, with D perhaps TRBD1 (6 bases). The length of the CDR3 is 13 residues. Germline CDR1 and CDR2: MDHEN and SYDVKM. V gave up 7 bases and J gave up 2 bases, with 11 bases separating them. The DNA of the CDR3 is TGTGCCAGCATGGGGGCCGGCAACACTGAAGCTTTCTTT. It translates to CASMGAGNTEAFF.

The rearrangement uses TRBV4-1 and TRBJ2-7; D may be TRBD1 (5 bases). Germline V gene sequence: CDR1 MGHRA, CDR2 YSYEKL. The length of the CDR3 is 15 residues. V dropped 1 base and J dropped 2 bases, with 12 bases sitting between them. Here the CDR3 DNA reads TGCGCCAGCAGCCAAGGGCAGGGTAGAACCTACGAGCAGTACTTC. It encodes CASSQGQGRTYEQYF.

CDR3 bases: TGCGCCAGCAGCTTGGCCCCATGGGGGCGGGCGGGGGATCCACTCCTTGCCAAAAACATTCAGTACTTC. It codes for CASSLAPWGRAGDPLLAKNIQYF. The chain joins TRBV5-1 to TRBJ2-4; maybe TRBD2 (7 bases). V was pared by 0 bases and J by 1 base, with 32 bases between. CDR1 and CDR2 from the germline V gene are SGHRS and YFSETQ. CDR3 length: 23 amino acids.

CDR3 sequence reads: CASSYTSESNYEQYF. CDR3 coding DNA: TGTGCCAGCAGTTACACGTCAGAATCGAACTACGAGCAGTACTTC. V is TRBV6-5 and J is TRBJ2-7; D remains ambiguous. Trimming shortened V by 2 bases and J by 3 bases, and 14 bases separated the two germline ends. This CDR3 is 15 amino acids long. Germline-derived CDR1 and CDR2 are MNHEY and SVGAGI.

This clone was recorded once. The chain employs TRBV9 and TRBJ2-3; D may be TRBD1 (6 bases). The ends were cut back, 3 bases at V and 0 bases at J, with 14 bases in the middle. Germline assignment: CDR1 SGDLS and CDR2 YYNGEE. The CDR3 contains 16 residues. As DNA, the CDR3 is TGTGCCAGCAGCGCCCAGGTTGGACAGAGCACAGATACGCAGTATTTT. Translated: CASSAQVGQSTDTQYF.

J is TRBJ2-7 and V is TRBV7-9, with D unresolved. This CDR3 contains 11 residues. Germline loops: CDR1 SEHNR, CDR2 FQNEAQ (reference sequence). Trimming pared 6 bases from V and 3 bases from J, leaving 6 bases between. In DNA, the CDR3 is TGTGCCAGCAGTCCCAACTACGAGCAGTACTTC. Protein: CASSPNYEQYF.

CDR3 coding DNA: TGTGCCTGGAATTCCGGGAAATTCTACGAGCAGTACTTC. Its translation: CAWNSGKFYEQYF. The chain combines TRBV30 with TRBJ2-7; TRBD2 is a possible D gene (5 bases). Germline-derived CDR1 and CDR2 are GTSNPN and SVGIG (reference sequence). V lost 4 bases and J 3 bases, leaving 13 bases between the germline ends. The CDR3 is made up of 13 amino acids.

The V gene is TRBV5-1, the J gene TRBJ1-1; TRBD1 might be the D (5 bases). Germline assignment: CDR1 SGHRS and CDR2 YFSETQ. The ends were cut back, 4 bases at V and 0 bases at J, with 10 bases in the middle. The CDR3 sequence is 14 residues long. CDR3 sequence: CASSLDSLNTEAFF. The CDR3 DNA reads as TGCGCCAGCAGCCTTGACAGCTTGAACACTGAAGCTTTCTTT. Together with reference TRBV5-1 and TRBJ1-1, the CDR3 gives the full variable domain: KAGVTQTPRYLIKTRGQQVTLSCSPISGHRSVSWYQQTPGQGLQFLFEYFSETQRNKGNFPGRFSGRQFSNSRSEMNVSTLELGDSALYLCASSLDSLNTEAFFGQGTRLTVV.

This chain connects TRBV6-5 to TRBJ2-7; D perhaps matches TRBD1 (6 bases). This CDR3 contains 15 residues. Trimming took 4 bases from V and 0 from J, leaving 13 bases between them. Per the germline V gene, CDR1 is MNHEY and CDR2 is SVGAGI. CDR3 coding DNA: TGTGCCAGCAGTTCCCTAGACAGGTACTCCTACGAGCAGTACTTC. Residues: CASSSLDRYSYEQYF.

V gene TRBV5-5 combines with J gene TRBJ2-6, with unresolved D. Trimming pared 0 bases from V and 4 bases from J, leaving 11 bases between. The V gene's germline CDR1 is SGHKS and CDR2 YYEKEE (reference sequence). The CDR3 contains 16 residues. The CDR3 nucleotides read TGTGCCAGCAGCTTGGACGGTGGGCTCGGGGCCAACGTCCTGACTTTC. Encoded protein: CASSLDGGLGANVLTF.

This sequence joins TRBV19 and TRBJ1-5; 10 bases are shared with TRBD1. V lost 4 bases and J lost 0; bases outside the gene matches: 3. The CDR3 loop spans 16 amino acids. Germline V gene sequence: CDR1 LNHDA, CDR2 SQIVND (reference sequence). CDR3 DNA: TGTGCCAGTAGTACCCGGGACAGGGGTAGCAATCAGCCCCAGCATTTT. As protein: CASSTRDRGSNQPQHF. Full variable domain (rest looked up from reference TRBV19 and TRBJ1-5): DGGITQSPKYLFRKEGQNVTLSCEQNLNHDAMYWYRQDPGQGLRLIYYSQIVNDFQKGDIAEGYSVSREKKESFPLTVTSAQKNPTAFYLCASSTRDRGSNQPQHFGDGTRLSIL.

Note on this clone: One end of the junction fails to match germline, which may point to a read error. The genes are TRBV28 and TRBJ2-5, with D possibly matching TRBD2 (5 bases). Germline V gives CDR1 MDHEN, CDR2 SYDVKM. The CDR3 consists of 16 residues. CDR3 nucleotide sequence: TGTGCCAGCAGCTTATCCGGGATGGCACAACAAGAGACCCAGTACTTC. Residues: CASSLSGMAQQETQYF.

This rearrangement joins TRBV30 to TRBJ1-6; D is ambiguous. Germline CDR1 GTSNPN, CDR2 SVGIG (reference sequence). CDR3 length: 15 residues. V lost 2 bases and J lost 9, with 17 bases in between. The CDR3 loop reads CAWSPPQTLRSPLHF. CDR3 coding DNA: TGTGCCTGGAGTCCACCCCAAACCCTACGTTCACCCCTCCACTTT.

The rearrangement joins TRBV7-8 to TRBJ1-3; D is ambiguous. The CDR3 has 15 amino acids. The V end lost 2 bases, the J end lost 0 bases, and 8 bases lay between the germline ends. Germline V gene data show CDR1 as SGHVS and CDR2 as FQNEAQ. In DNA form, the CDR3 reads TGTGCCAGCAGCTTAACTTCCCGCTCTGGAAACACCATATATTTT. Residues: CASSLTSRSGNTIYF.